This entry is about one T cell receptor (beta chain). Its antigen is not identified. The read finishes 3 residues shy of the CDR3 end, and the germline J gene is used to complete it. Sequencing used immunoSEQ multiplex PCR; TCRdb keeps in-frame clones, though not all of them. The sample offers more than 10,000 clones and no singletons, the top ten holding approximately 6.5%. The germline V and J ends were trimmed by 2 bases and 7 bases, with 21 bases remaining between them. The germline gives CDR1 GTSNPN, CDR2 SVGIG (reference sequence). The CDR3 extends over 16 amino acids. This specimen comes from a study of T cell clonality in common variable immunodeficiency. Study-wide results and caveats: In common variable immunodeficiency, TCR beta chains reportedly carried fewer deletions and N-nucleotide insertions.

CVID meant reduced serum IgG, IgA and/or IgM plus specific antibody deficiency. The receptor was isolated from a human donor with common variable immunodeficiency. V is TRBV30 and J is TRBJ2-1; D is perhaps TRBD1 (5 bases). What was sequenced was peripheral blood mononuclear cells. The CDR3 here is CAWSPFDPKGKNEQFF. The sequenced CDR3 bases are TGTGCCTGGAGTCCCTTTGACCCAAAGGGGAAGAATGAG.